This entry lists 15 T cell receptor beta chains sequenced from one sample in a study of control samples from healthy donors and cancer patients. Produced via immunoSEQ multiplex PCR; TCRdb's table is partial and in-frame only. The profile shows around 96,000 clones, about 92% of them singletons. Sequencing input: blood. These receptor sequences come from a man in his late teens or twenties in good health.

This chain uses TRBV30 with TRBJ1-6; no reliable D call. The germline gives CDR1 GTSNPN, CDR2 SVGIG (reference sequence). With 4 bases removed from V and 4 bases from J, the gap between germline ends came to 11 bases. The CDR3 is 14 amino acids. CDR3 nucleotide sequence: TGTGCCTGGATGATGGCAGGATATAATTCACCCCTCCACTTT. Its translation is CAWMMAGYNSPLHF.

This chain joins TRBV20-1 and TRBJ2-1; either TRBD1 or TRBD2 may fit D (5 bases each). Looked up from germline, CDR1 is DFQATT and CDR2 is SNEGSKA (reference sequence). The CDR3 runs to 13 residues. Trimming shortened V by 3 bases and J by 11 bases, and 17 bases separated the two germline ends. The CDR3 reads CSASGDRYGKQFF. CDR3 nucleotides: TGCAGTGCTAGTGGGGACCGATACGGAAAGCAGTTCTTC.

V gene TRBV5-6 combines with J gene TRBJ1-5; D unclear. V was trimmed by 1 base and J by 2 bases, leaving 13 bases between them. Germline values: CDR1 SGHDT, CDR2 YYEEEE. The CDR3 is made up of 16 amino acids. In DNA, the CDR3 is TGTGCCAGCAGCTTGAATACACCGTGGGGCAATCAGCCCCAGCATTTT. Its translation: CASSLNTPWGNQPQHF.

The CDR3 nucleotides are TGTGCCAGCAGCCGACAGGTGAACACTGAAGCTTTCTTT. This gives the protein CASSRQVNTEAFF. The chain links TRBV7-8 to TRBJ1-1; TRBD1 is a possible D gene (6 bases). CDR3 length: 13 residues. V dropped 5 bases and J dropped 0 bases, with 7 bases sitting between them. The germline V gene encodes CDR1 SGHVS and CDR2 FQNEAQ. Together with reference TRBV7-8 and TRBJ1-1, the CDR3 gives the full variable domain: GAGVSQSPRYKVAKRGQDVALRCDPISGHVSLFWYQQALGQGPEFLTYFQNEAQLDKSGLPSDRFFAERPEGSVSTLKIQRTQQEDSAVYLCASSRQVNTEAFFGQGTRLTVV.

V and J are TRBV28 and TRBJ2-5; D may be TRBD1 (6 bases). This CDR3 is 14 amino acids long. Trimming removed 6 bases at V and 5 bases at J, with 16 bases between. Germline lookup yields CDR1 MDHEN and CDR2 SYDVKM. This chain's CDR3 is CASRTTGTMETQYF. In DNA form, the CDR3 reads TGTGCCAGCAGAACTACAGGGACGATGGAGACCCAGTACTTC.

V usage is TRBV6-5 and J usage is TRBJ2-7; D possibly matches TRBD1 or TRBD2 (6 bases each). This CDR3 comprises 15 residues. The V gene lost 2 bases and the J gene lost 4 bases, with 15 bases spanning the gap. Germline V gene data show CDR1 as MNHEY and CDR2 as SVGAGI. The CDR3 DNA reads as TGTGCCAGCAGTTACGAGGGGGGACTTAGGTACGAGCAGTACTTC. This codes for CASSYEGGLRYEQYF.

The chain couples TRBV19 to TRBJ1-2; D unclear. The length of the CDR3 is 15 residues. V was clipped by 6 bases and J by 4 bases, with 18 bases between them. Germline V gene lookup returns CDR1 LNHDA and CDR2 SQIVND (reference sequence). The CDR3 region is CASSPRAAWIYGYTF. As DNA, the CDR3 is TGTGCCAGTAGCCCCCGGGCAGCCTGGATCTATGGCTACACCTTC.

The V call is TRBV6-1, the J call TRBJ1-2, with a weak D call TRBD1 (5 bases). V was pared by 2 bases and J by 5 bases, with 21 bases between. This CDR3 contains 17 residues. The germline V gene has CDR1 MNHNS and CDR2 SASEGT. The CDR3 sequence is CASSEPLVKGRSYGYTF. CDR3 nucleotides: TGTGCCAGCAGTGAACCTTTGGTGAAGGGGCGCTCGTATGGCTACACCTTC.

The chain couples TRBV2 to TRBJ2-7; 7 nucleotides align to TRBD2. The junction had 3 bases not matched to a gene; V was cut back by 6 bases and J by 7 bases. Germline V gene sequence: CDR1 SNHLY, CDR2 FYNNEI. The CDR3 covers 11 residues. The CDR3 coding sequence is TGTGCCAGCAGGGCCGGGGGGGAGCAGTACTTC. Translation: CASRAGGEQYF.

The chain employs TRBV6-5 and TRBJ1-5; weak D call: TRBD1 (6 bases). CDR1 is MNHEY, CDR2 SVGAGI, per germline. Trimming took off 8 bases at V and 7 bases at J, with 15 bases between the two ends. The CDR3 length is 13 residues. In DNA, the CDR3 is TGTGCCAGCGGCAACATAGGGGGGCAGCCCCAGCATTTT. Translated: CASGNIGGQPQHF.

A few counts support this clone. V gene TRBV6-5 combines with J gene TRBJ2-7, with TRBD2 matching 13 bases. This CDR3 has 15 amino acids. Unmatched junction bases numbered 6, after V lost 7 bases and J lost 3 bases. Per the germline V gene, CDR1 is MNHEY and CDR2 is SVGAGI. CDR3 sequence (DNA): TGTGCCAGCAAAGGGACTAGCGGGGAGAGCTACGAGCAGTACTTC. Translated: CASKGTSGESYEQYF.

The chain joins TRBV19 to TRBJ1-2; the D gene is possibly TRBD1 (5 bases). This CDR3 is 16 amino acids long. Deletions cut 3 bases from V and 4 bases from J, with 18 bases between. Germline V CDR1 and CDR2: LNHDA, SQIVND (reference sequence). CDR3 in amino acids: CASSIWGYKVSYGYTF. The CDR3 DNA reads TGTGCCAGTAGTATCTGGGGGTACAAAGTCTCCTATGGCTACACCTTC.

The J gene is TRBJ2-7, the V gene TRBV5-1, with 10 bases lining up with TRBD2. The CDR3 covers 14 residues. CDR1 is SGHRS, CDR2 YFSETQ, per germline. Losses at the gene ends were 2 bases for V and 3 bases for J; bases not matched to a gene: 2. The CDR3 sequence is CASSLTSGNYEQYF. Written as DNA, the CDR3 is TGCGCCAGCAGCTTAACTAGCGGGAACTACGAGCAGTACTTC.

The gene calls are TRBV5-8 and TRBJ2-6; D uncertain. This CDR3 has 14 residues. V was trimmed by 0 bases and J by 2 bases, leaving 3 bases between them. The germline V gene encodes CDR1 SGHTS and CDR2 YDEGEE. The CDR3: CASSLGPGANVLTF. The CDR3 coding sequence is TGTGCCAGCAGCTTGGGGCCTGGGGCCAACGTCCTGACTTTC. The whole variable domain, filled in from reference TRBV5-8 and TRBJ2-6, reads EAGVTQSPTHLIKTRGQQATLRCSPISGHTSVYWYQQALGLGLQFLLWYDEGEERNRGNFPPRFSGRQFPNYSSELNVNALELEDSALYLCASSLGPGANVLTFGAGSRLTVL.

In DNA, the CDR3 is TGTGCCAGCAGCCAAGATGGGGGATCTAATTCACCCCTCCACTTT. This codes for CASSQDGGSNSPLHF. The chain joins TRBV3-1 (or the pseudogene TRBV3-2) to TRBJ1-6; tentatively, D is TRBD1 (5 bases). The V and J ends lost 0 bases and 6 bases respectively, with 9 bases between them. The CDR3 totals 15 residues. Germline V lookup: CDR1 LGHDT, CDR2 YNNKEL (reference sequence).